The clone carrying this TCR beta chain was counted between two and nine times. Its matching antigen is unknown. Template-switching 5'RACE yielded the TCR cDNA; a universal primer site and UMIs were added in the process. TCRdb recomputed calls from the 5' RACE reads with MiXCR, one row per CDR3 protein. The sample carries some 340,000 distinct CDR3 sequences, around 10% recorded once. This entry belongs to a study of T cells after yellow fever vaccination. Background on the study: It was SMART-Seq v4 Ultra Low Input that prepared the fractions with low cell numbers.

The study's findings and limits: Clonotypes shared by both compartments, CD4 and CD8, made up a small share.

V gave up 4 bases and J gave up 5 bases; unmatched junction bases: 10. Looked up from germline, CDR1 is SGHRS and CDR2 is YFSETQ. The CDR3 spans 15 residues. This sequence was found in a young man who received the YFV17D yellow fever vaccine. The rearrangement joins TRBV5-1 to TRBJ2-3; 7 bases are shared with TRBD1. Specimen: CD4+ T cells sorted from PBMCs, collected 45 days after the yellow fever booster vaccination. CDR3 in DNA: TGCGCCAGCAGCCCAGGGACAGTGGACGTAGATACGCAGTATTTT. Translation: CASSPGTVDVDTQYF.